This TCR beta chain is drawn from a study of blood T cell repertoires in COVID-19. In the authors' methods: The authors estimated nucleated cell counts from reference gene primer amplification. The method was immunoSEQ multiplex PCR; TCRdb's version includes in-frame clones alone and lacks a portion of them. The D gene and trimming were derived from the DNA, and the V and J assignments and clone size from that table. The profile shows approximately 430,000 clones, about nine tenths of them singletons. Germline values: CDR1 GTSNPN, CDR2 SVGIG (reference sequence). This CDR3 has 13 residues. V lost 8 bases and J lost 5; bases outside the gene matches: 11.

V is TRBV30 and J is TRBJ1-2; TRBD1 aligns across 7 bases. The receptor comes from a woman in her twenties or thirties with active or convalescent COVID-19. Sequencing was performed on peripheral blood. The CDR3 region has the DNA TGTGCCCTTATTATCGGGACAGCTTATGGCTACACCTTC. Translated, it gives CALIIGTAYGYTF.